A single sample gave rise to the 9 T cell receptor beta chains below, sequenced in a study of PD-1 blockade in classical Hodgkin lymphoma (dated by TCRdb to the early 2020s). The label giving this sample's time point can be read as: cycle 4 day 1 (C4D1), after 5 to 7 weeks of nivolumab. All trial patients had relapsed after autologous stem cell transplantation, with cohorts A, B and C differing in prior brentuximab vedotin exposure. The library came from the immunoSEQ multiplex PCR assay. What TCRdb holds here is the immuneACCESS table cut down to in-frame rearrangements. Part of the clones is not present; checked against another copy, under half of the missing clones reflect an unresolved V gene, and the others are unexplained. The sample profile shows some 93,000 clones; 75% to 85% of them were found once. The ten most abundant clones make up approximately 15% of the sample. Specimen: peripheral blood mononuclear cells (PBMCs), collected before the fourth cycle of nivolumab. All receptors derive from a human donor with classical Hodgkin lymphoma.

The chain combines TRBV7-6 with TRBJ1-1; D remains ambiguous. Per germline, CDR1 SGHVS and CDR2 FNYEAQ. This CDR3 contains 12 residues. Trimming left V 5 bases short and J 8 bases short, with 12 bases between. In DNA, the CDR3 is TGTGCCAGCAGCAGCCCCAACATAGAAGCTTTCTTT. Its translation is CASSSPNIEAFF.

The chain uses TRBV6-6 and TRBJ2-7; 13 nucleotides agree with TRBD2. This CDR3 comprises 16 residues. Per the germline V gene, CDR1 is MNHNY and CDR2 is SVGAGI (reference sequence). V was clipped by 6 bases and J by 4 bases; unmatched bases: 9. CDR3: CASSLTSGRAPYEQYF. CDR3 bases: TGTGCCAGCAGCCTAACTAGCGGGAGGGCCCCTTACGAGCAGTACTTC.

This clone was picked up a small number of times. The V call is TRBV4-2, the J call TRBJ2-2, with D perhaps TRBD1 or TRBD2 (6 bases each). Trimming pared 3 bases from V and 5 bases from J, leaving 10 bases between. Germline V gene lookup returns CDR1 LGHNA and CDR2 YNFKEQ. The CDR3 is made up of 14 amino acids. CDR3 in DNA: TGTGCCAGCAGCCACCTAGGGGGGACCGGGGAGCTGTTTTTT. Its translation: CASSHLGGTGELFF.

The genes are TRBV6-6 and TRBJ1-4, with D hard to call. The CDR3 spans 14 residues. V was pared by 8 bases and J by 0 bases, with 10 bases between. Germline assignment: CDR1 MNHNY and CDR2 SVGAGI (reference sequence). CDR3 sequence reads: CASGSKATNEKLFF. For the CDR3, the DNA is TGTGCCAGCGGATCTAAGGCAACTAATGAAAAACTGTTTTTT.

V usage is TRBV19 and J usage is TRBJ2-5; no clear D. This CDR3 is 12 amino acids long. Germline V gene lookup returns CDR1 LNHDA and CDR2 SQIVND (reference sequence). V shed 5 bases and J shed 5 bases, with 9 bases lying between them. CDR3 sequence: CASSYQDETQYF. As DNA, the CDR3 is TGTGCCAGTAGTTATCAGGACGAGACCCAGTACTTC.

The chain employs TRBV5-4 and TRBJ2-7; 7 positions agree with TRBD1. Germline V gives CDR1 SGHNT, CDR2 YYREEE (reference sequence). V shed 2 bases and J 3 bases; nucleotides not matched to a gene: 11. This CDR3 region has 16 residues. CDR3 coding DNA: TGTGCCAGCAGCTTAGACCCCCCGGACAGGATCTACGAGCAGTACTTC. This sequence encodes CASSLDPPDRIYEQYF.

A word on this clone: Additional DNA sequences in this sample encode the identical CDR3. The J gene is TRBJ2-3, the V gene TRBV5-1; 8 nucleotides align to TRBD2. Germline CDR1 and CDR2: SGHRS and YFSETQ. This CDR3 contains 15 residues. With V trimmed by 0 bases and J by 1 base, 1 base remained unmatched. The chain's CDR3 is CASSLGAGGTDTQYF. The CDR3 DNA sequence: TGCGCCAGCAGCTTGGGAGCGGGGGGCACAGATACGCAGTATTTT.

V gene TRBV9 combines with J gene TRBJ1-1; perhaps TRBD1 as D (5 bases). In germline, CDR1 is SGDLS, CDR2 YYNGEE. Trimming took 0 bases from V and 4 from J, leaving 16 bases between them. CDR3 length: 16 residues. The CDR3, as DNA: TGTGCCAGCAGCGTAGGTCCCAGAGCAGGGCCCACTGAAGCTTTCTTT. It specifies CASSVGPRAGPTEAFF.

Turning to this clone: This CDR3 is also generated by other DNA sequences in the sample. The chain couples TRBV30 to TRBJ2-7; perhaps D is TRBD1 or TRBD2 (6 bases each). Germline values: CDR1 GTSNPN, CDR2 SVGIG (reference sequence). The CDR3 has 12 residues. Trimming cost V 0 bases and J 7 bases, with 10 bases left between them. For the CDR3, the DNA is TGTGCCTGGAGTGTACTAGGGGGGGAGCAGTACTTC. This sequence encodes CAWSVLGGEQYF.